This entry lists 18 T cell receptor beta chains sequenced from one sample in a study of T-cell memory formation after mild COVID-19. In TCRdb, the 5' RACE reads were re-called with MiXCR into one record per CDR3 protein. The sample holds 280,000 or so distinct CDR3 sequences, less than 9.5% seen once. Sequencing input: PBMCs or a T cell subset sorted from them (not recorded which). Receptors were obtained from a man in his late teens or twenties who had mild COVID-19 (a few samples of this study predate the infection). Cell type and time point are not known.

The rearrangement joins TRBV7-6 to TRBJ2-2; D not certain. V lost 2 bases and J 7 bases, leaving 8 bases between the germline ends. The CDR3 contains 13 residues. CDR1 and CDR2 (germline): SGHVS, FNYEAQ. The CDR3: CASSLFGDGELFF. The CDR3 bases are TGTGCCAGCAGCTTATTCGGCGACGGGGAGCTGTTTTTT.

This chain uses TRBV7-9 with TRBJ1-4, with unresolved D. CDR1 and CDR2 from the germline V gene are SEHNR and FQNEAQ (reference sequence). V dropped 1 base and J dropped 12 bases, with 9 bases sitting between them. CDR3 length: 12 amino acids. The DNA for the CDR3 is TGTGCCAGCAGCTTAGAAACGGGTCAACTGTTTTTT. Its translation: CASSLETGQLFF.

This clonotype was recorded many times. V is TRBV12-3 or TRBV12-4 and J is TRBJ2-1, with TRBD2 identical over 9 bases. CDR3 length: 15 residues. The V and J ends lost 3 bases and 9 bases, in that order; junction bases with no gene match: 9. Written as DNA, the CDR3 is TGTGCCAGCAGTTTGCGGCGGGGGGGCCTAGGTGAGCAGTTCTTC. Amino acids: CASSLRRGGLGEQFF.

The J gene is TRBJ1-1, the V gene TRBV6-1; D gene unclear. This CDR3 has 11 residues. CDR1 MNHNS and CDR2 SASEGT come from the germline V gene. The germline V and J ends were trimmed by 6 bases and 7 bases, with 9 bases remaining between them. The CDR3 region has the DNA TGTGCCAGCAGCAGCAGTCTTGAAGCTTTCTTT. This codes for CASSSSLEAFF.

The chain couples TRBV16 to TRBJ2-2, with D uncertain. The CDR3 is made up of 13 amino acids. V was trimmed by 4 bases and J by 6 bases, leaving 9 bases between them. CDR1 and CDR2 (germline): KGHSY, FQNENV. The DNA for the CDR3 is TGTGCCAGCAGCCGGGTTTCATCCGGGGAGCTGTTTTTT. It yields the protein CASSRVSSGELFF.

This clonotype was counted at least ten times. This chain joins TRBV7-2 and TRBJ1-4, with D possibly matching TRBD1 (6 bases). V lost 4 bases and J lost 6, with 12 bases in between. The CDR3 consists of 14 residues. Germline assignment: CDR1 SGHTA and CDR2 FQGNSA. Written as DNA, the CDR3 is TGTGCCAGCAGCTCTTCCAGGGGCTATGAAAAACTGTTTTTT. Translation gives CASSSSRGYEKLFF.

This clonotype was found many times. The genes are TRBV29-1 and TRBJ1-2, with a weak D call TRBD1 (5 bases). In germline, CDR1 is SQVTM, CDR2 ANQGSEA. This CDR3 has 14 residues. Trimming took 6 bases from V and 4 from J, leaving 18 bases between them. This CDR3 is CSVRRIAGSYGYTF. The CDR3 DNA reads TGCAGCGTCCGACGAATTGCAGGGTCCTATGGCTACACCTTC.

This clonotype turned up a few times. The chain carries TRBV7-2 and TRBJ2-1, with no clear D. V lost 2 bases and J lost 9, with 11 bases in between. There are 13 residues in the CDR3. Per the germline V gene, CDR1 is SGHTA and CDR2 is FQGNSA. The CDR3 coding sequence is TGTGCCAGCAGCTTAACGAGGACGGGTGAGCAGTTCTTC. Its protein product is CASSLTRTGEQFF.

This clonotype was seen many times. The J gene is TRBJ2-7, the V gene TRBV7-8; 7 bases line up with TRBD1. CDR1 and CDR2 from the germline V gene are SGHVS and FQNEAQ. This CDR3 region has 15 residues. The V segment lost 3 bases and the J segment 0 bases; nucleotides outside the gene matches: 5. The DNA for the CDR3 is TGTGCCAGCAGCTTCGGGACAGCCTACTCCTACGAGCAGTACTTC. Translated, it gives CASSFGTAYSYEQYF.

This clonotype was detected only a few times. The V gene is TRBV7-8, the J gene TRBJ2-7; unclear D gene. The V gene's germline CDR1 is SGHVS and CDR2 FQNEAQ. The length of the CDR3 is 15 residues. The V gene lost 5 bases and the J gene lost 7 bases, with 21 bases spanning the gap. The CDR3 sequence is CASSQAYASFEEQYV. CDR3 nucleotides: TGTGCCAGCAGCCAAGCTTACGCCAGCTTTGAGGAGCAGTACGTC.

The chain employs TRBV12-3 or TRBV12-4 and TRBJ2-1; weak D call: TRBD2 (7 bases). This CDR3 region has 14 residues. V was cut by 6 bases and J by 9 bases, with 18 bases left in between. This chain's CDR3 is CASRFGGGAGEQFF. The CDR3 nucleotides are TGTGCCAGCAGATTTGGTGGGGGGGCCGGTGAGCAGTTCTTC.

This clonotype was seen repeatedly, ten times or more. The chain recombines TRBV5-1 with TRBJ2-1; 7 nucleotides match TRBD1. CDR1 and CDR2 from the germline V gene are SGHRS and YFSETQ. The CDR3 is made up of 14 amino acids. V was clipped by 1 base and J by 5 bases; unmatched bases: 3. The CDR3 is CASSLRTGDNEQFF. The CDR3 region has the DNA TGCGCCAGCAGCTTGAGGACAGGCGACAATGAGCAGTTCTTC.

This clonotype was observed a handful of times. This chain connects TRBV24-1 to TRBJ2-1, with D unclear. V was clipped by 4 bases and J by 0 bases, with 9 bases between them. Germline lookup yields CDR1 KGHDR and CDR2 SFDVKD. The CDR3 contains 15 residues. CDR3: CATSDDMGSYNEQFF. The CDR3 DNA sequence: TGTGCCACCAGTGACGACATGGGCTCCTACAATGAGCAGTTCTTC.

V usage is TRBV6-2 or TRBV6-3 and J usage is TRBJ2-5, with D possibly being TRBD1 (5 bases). Looked up from germline, CDR1 is MNHEY and CDR2 is SVGEGT. The CDR3 is 15 amino acids. V was pared by 5 bases and J by 0 bases, with 13 bases between. This CDR3 reads CASSQGFTNQETQYF. CDR3 DNA sequence: TGTGCCAGCAGTCAGGGTTTCACCAACCAAGAGACCCAGTACTTC.

The rearrangement uses TRBV7-3 and TRBJ2-3; 10 bases are shared with TRBD1. Germline V gives CDR1 SGHTA, CDR2 FQGTGA. CDR3 length: 15 amino acids. J gave up 6 bases and V 5 bases, and 8 bases lay outside the gene matches. CDR3 residues: CASSRGQGNWDTQYF. The CDR3, as DNA: TGTGCCAGCAGCCGGGGACAGGGGAATTGGGATACGCAGTATTTT.

This clonotype showed up many times. This chain links TRBV7-2 with TRBJ2-2; D not certain. CDR1 and CDR2 from the germline V gene are SGHTA and FQGNSA. Deletions cut 1 base from V and 4 bases from J, with 7 bases between. There are 14 residues in the CDR3. CDR3 loop: CASSLVGSTGELFF. The CDR3 bases are TGTGCCAGCAGCTTAGTGGGCTCCACCGGGGAGCTGTTTTTT.

This clonotype came up many times. The rearrangement links TRBV10-2 to TRBJ2-3, with 8 nucleotides matching TRBD2. Germline-derived CDR1 and CDR2 are WSHSY and SAAADI. V shed 3 bases, J shed 4 bases, and the junction held 6 bases outside the gene matches. CDR3 length equals 15 residues. The CDR3: CASSDPGGAPDTQYF. The CDR3 bases are TGCGCCAGCAGTGATCCGGGGGGGGCTCCAGATACGCAGTATTTT.

The genes are TRBV4-3 and TRBJ2-7, with 12 bases lining up with TRBD2. The CDR3 runs 19 residues. CDR1 and CDR2 (germline): LGHNA, YSLEER. J gave up 1 base and V 0 bases, and 10 bases lay outside the gene matches. This CDR3 reads CASSQDRASGGAGSYEQYF. The CDR3 DNA follows: TGCGCCAGCAGCCAAGATCGGGCTAGCGGGGGGGCCGGGTCCTACGAGCAGTACTTC.